A selection of T cell receptor beta chains follows, all from one sample in a study of T cell changes during pregnancy in multiple sclerosis. Sequencing used immunoSEQ multiplex PCR; TCRdb keeps in-frame clones, though not all of them. The table lists more than 35,000 clones, around 90% of them singletons. Sequencing used CD4+ T cells from peripheral blood mononuclear cells, obtained in the second trimester of pregnancy. These receptors were collected from a female donor with multiple sclerosis, enrolled in a pregnancy study. CDR3s include the opening cysteine and the closing phenylalanine or tryptophan. Fields, in order: J gene, D gene, V gene, clone size, CDR3 protein, CDR3 DNA. A D gene is named only where the DNA matches it firmly. The listing skips clone size in some rows; elsewhere it reads once, few, many or a size class.

TRBJ2-7,.,TRBV11-2,.,CASSLTSGRRSYEQYF,TGTGCCAGCAGCTTGACTTCGGGTCGAAGGTCCTACGAGCAGTACTTC
TRBJ2-1,TRBD1,TRBV29-1,.,CSGSTGNNEQFF,TGCAGCGGCTCGACAGGGAACAATGAGCAGTTCTTC
TRBJ1-5,TRBD1,TRBV19,.,CATGGSQPQHF,TGTGCCACAGGGGGCTCCCAGCCCCAGCATTTT
TRBJ2-1,.,TRBV7-7,.,CASSLDLETYNEQFF,TGTGCTAGCAGCTTAGATCTGGAGACCTACAATGAGCAGTTCTTC
TRBJ2-1,TRBD2,TRBV7-2,.,CASSLAQASGRAGEQFF,TGTGCCAGCAGCTTAGCGCAGGCTAGCGGGAGGGCCGGTGAGCAGTTCTTC
TRBJ2-1,.,TRBV5-1,.,CASTFLGGTNEQFF,TGCGCCAGCACTTTCCTCGGGGGAACCAATGAGCAGTTCTTC
TRBJ1-3,.,TRBV10-3,.,CAISAILDGSSGNTIYF,TGTGCCATCAGTGCTATCCTGGACGGGAGCTCTGGAAACACCATATATTTT
TRBJ2-2,.,TRBV7-9,.,CASSLGMAAGELFF,TGTGCCAGCAGCTTAGGTATGGCGGCCGGGGAGCTGTTTTTT
TRBJ2-1,.,TRBV7-6,.,CASSLGLTASNEQFF,TGTGCCAGCAGCTTAGGACTAACGGCTTCCAATGAGCAGTTCTTC
TRBJ2-5,TRBD1,TRBV5-5,.,CASSSTGIETQYF,TGTGCCAGCAGCTCGACAGGGATAGAGACCCAGTACTTC
TRBJ1-5,.,TRBV7-2,.,CASSPGSRHSNQPQHF,TGTGCCAGCAGCCCGGGATCCCGACATAGCAATCAGCCCCAGCATTTT
TRBJ2-2,TRBD2,TRBV11-2,.,CASSLGLAVNTGELFF,TGTGCCAGCAGCCTGGGACTAGCGGTCAACACCGGGGAGCTGTTTTTT
TRBJ2-3,.,TRBV15,.,CATSPALETQYF,TGTGCCACCAGCCCCGCTCTAGAGACGCAGTATTTT
TRBJ2-2,.,TRBV9,.,CASGGAGTGELFF,TGTGCCAGCGGGGGGGCGGGGACCGGGGAGCTGTTTTTT
TRBJ2-7,.,TRBV5-8,.,CASSPKGSSYEQYF,TGTGCCAGCAGCCCGAAGGGGTCTTCCTACGAGCAGTACTTC
TRBJ2-7,.,TRBV25-1,.,CASSEVAGEQYF,TGTGCCAGCAGTGAGGTGGCGGGAGAGCAGTACTTC
TRBJ1-5,TRBD1,TRBV5-8,.,CASSLDGRGQNQPQHF,TGTGCCAGCAGCTTGGATGGTAGGGGGCAAAATCAGCCCCAGCATTTT
TRBJ2-2,.,TRBV5-1,.,CASSLVGADAGELFF,TGCGCCAGCAGCTTGGTGGGGGCGGACGCAGGGGAGCTGTTTTTT
TRBJ2-7,TRBD2,TRBV19,.,CASSYRLAPRLEQYF,TGTGCCAGTAGTTACCGACTAGCCCCCAGATTAGAGCAGTACTTC
TRBJ2-1,.,TRBV7-2,.,CASSLSGTSYNEQFF,TGTGCCAGCAGCCTTAGCGGAACCTCCTACAATGAGCAGTTCTTC
TRBJ2-5,TRBD2,TRBV9,.,CASSVEAGGPETQYF,TGTGCCAGCAGCGTAGAAGCGGGAGGGCCTGAGACCCAGTACTTC
TRBJ2-5,TRBD2,TRBV9,once,CASSAGLQETQYF,TGTGCCAGCAGCGCGGGACTACAAGAGACCCAGTACTTC